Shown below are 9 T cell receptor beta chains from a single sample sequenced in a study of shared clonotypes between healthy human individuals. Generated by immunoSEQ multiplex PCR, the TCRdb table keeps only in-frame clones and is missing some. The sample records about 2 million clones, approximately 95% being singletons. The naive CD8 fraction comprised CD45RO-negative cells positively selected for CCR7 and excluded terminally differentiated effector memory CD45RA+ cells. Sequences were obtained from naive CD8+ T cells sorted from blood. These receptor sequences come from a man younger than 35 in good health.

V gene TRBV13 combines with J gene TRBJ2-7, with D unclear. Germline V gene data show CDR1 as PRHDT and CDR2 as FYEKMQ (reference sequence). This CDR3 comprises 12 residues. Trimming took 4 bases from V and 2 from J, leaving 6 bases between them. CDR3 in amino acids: CASSSRPYEQYF. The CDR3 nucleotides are TGTGCCAGCAGCTCCCGACCCTACGAGCAGTACTTC.

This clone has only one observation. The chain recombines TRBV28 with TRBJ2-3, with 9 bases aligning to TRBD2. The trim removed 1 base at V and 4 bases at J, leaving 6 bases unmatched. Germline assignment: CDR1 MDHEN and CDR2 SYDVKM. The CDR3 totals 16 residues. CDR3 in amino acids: CASSLYRGGAPDTQYF. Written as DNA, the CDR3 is TGTGCCAGCAGTTTATATCGCGGGGGGGCCCCAGATACGCAGTATTTT.

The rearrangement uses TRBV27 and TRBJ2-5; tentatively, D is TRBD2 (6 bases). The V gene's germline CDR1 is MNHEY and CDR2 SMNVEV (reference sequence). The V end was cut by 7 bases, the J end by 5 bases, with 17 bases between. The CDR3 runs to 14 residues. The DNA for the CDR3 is TGTGCCAGCAATCCTTACGGGAGTGGGGAGACCCAGTACTTC. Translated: CASNPYGSGETQYF.

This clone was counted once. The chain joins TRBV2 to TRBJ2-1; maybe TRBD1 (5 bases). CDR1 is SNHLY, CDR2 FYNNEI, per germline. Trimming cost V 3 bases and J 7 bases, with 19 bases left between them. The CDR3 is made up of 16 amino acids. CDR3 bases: TGTGCCAGCAGTGATGAAGGCAGGGCGGTTTTGAATGAGCAGTTCTTC. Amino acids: CASSDEGRAVLNEQFF.

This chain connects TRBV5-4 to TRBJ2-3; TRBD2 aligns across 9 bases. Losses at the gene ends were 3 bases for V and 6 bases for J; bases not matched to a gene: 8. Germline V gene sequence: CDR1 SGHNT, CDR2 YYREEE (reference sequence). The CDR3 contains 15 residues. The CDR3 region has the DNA TGTGCCAGCAGCTCCGGGACTAGCTTAGGGGATACGCAGTATTTT. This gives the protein CASSSGTSLGDTQYF.

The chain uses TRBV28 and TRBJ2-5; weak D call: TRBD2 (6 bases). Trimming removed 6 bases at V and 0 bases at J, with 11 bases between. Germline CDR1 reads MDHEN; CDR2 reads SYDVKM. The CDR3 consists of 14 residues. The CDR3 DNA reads TGTGCCAGCAGCCCCCGGGACTACCAAGAGACCCAGTACTTC. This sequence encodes CASSPRDYQETQYF.

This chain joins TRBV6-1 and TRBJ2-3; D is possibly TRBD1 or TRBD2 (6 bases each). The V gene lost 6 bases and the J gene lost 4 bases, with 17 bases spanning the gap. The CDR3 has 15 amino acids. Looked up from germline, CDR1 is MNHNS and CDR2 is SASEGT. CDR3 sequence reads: CASSQEGGRADTQYF. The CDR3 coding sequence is TGTGCCAGCAGCCAAGAGGGGGGCAGGGCAGATACGCAGTATTTT.

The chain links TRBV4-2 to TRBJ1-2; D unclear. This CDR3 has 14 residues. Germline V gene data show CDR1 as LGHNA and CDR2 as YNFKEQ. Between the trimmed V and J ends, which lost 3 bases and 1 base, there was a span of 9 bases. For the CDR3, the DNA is TGTGCCAGCAGCCATTCCGGGTTTAACTATGGCTACACCTTC. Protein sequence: CASSHSGFNYGYTF.

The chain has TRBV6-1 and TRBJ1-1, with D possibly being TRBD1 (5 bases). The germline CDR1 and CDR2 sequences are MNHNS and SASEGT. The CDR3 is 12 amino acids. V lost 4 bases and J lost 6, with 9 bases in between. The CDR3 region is CASSGDGSEAFF. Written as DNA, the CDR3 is TGTGCCAGCAGTGGGGACGGTTCTGAAGCTTTCTTT.